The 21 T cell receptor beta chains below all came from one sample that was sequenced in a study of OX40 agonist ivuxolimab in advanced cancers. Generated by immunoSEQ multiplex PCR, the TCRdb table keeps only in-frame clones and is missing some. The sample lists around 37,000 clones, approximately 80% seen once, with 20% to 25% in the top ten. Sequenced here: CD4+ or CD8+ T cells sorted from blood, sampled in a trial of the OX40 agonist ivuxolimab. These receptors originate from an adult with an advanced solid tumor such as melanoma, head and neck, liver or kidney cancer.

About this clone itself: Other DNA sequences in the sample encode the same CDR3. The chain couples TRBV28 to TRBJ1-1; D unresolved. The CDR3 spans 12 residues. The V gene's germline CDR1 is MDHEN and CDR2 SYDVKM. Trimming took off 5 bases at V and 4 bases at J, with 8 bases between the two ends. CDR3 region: CASSPRGTEAFF. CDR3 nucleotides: TGTGCCAGCAGTCCGCGGGGCACTGAAGCTTTCTTT.

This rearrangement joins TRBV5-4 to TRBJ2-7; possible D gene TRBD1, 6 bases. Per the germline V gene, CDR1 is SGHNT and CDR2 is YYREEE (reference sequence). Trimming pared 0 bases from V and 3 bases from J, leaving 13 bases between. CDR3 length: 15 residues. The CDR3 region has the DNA TGTGCCAGCAGCTTGGGGCAGGGGTTACTCTACGAGCAGTACTTC. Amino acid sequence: CASSLGQGLLYEQYF. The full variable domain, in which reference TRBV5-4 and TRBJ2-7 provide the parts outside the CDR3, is ETGVTQSPTHLIKTRGQQVTLRCSSQSGHNTVSWYQQALGQGPQFIFQYYREEENGRGNFPPRFSGLQFPNYSSELNVNALELDDSALYLCASSLGQGLLYEQYFGPGTRLTVT.

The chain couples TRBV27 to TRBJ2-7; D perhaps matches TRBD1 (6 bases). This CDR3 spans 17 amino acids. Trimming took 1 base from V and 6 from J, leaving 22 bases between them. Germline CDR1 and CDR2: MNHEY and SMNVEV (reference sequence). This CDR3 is CASSLFPIPQQGVEQYF. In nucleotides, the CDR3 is TGTGCCAGCAGTTTATTTCCGATACCCCAACAGGGAGTCGAGCAGTACTTC.

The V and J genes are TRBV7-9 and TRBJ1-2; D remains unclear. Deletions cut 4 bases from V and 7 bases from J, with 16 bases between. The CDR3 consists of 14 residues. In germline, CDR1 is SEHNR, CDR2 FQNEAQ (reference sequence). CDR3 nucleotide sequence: TGTGCCAGCAGCTCGCCCCAGGAGCTATCTGGCTACACCTTC. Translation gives CASSSPQELSGYTF. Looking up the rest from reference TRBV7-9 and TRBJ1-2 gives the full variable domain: DTGVSQNPRHKITKRGQNVTFRCDPISEHNRLYWYRQTLGQGPEFLTYFQNEAQLEKSRLLSDRFSAERPKGSFSTLEIQRTEQGDSAMYLCASSSPQELSGYTFGSGTRLTVV.

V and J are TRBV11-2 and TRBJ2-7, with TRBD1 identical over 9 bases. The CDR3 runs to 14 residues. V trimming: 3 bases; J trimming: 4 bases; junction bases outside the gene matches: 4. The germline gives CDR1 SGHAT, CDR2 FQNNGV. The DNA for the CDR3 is TGTGCCAGCAGCTTGGGGACAGGGCAATACGAGCAGTACTTC. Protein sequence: CASSLGTGQYEQYF.

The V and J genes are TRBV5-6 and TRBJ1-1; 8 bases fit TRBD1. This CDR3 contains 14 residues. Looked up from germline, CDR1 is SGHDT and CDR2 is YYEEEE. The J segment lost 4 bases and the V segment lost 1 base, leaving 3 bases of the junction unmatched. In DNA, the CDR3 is TGTGCCAGCAGCTTGCCTACAGGGGGCACTGAAGCTTTCTTT. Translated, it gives CASSLPTGGTEAFF.

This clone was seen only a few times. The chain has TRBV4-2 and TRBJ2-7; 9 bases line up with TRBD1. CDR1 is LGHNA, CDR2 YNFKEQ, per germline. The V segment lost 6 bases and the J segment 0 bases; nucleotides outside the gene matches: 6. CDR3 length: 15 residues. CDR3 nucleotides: TGTGCCAGCAGTGCTGGGACAGGGAGCTCCTACGAGCAGTACTTC. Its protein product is CASSAGTGSSYEQYF.

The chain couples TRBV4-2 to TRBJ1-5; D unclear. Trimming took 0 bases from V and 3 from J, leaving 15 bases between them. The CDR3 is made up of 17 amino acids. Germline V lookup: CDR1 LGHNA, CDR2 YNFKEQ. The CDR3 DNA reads TGTGCCAGCAGCCAAGATAGGGAGGGAACAATCAATCAGCCCCAGCATTTT. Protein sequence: CASSQDREGTINQPQHF.

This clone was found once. The CDR3 coding sequence is TGTGCCAGCGGGACAGGGATCTATAGCAATCAGCCCCAGCATTTT. It yields the protein CASGTGIYSNQPQHF. V is TRBV6-5 and J is TRBJ1-5, with 9 nucleotides matching TRBD1. With 8 bases clipped from V and 0 bases from J, the junction kept 5 bases outside the gene matches. CDR3 length equals 15 residues. The germline CDR1 and CDR2 sequences are MNHEY and SVGAGI.

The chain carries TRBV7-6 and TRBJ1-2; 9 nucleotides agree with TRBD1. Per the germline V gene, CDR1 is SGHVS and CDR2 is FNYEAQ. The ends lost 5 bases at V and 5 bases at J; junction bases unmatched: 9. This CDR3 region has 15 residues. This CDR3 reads CASSPEETGGYGYTF. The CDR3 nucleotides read TGTGCCAGCAGCCCGGAAGAGACAGGGGGGTATGGCTACACCTTC. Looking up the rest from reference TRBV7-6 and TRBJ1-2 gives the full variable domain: GAGVSQSPRYKVTKRGQDVALRCDPISGHVSLYWYRQALGQGPEFLTYFNYEAQQDKSGLPNDRFSAERPEGSISTLTIQRTEQRDSAMYRCASSPEETGGYGYTFGSGTRLTVV.

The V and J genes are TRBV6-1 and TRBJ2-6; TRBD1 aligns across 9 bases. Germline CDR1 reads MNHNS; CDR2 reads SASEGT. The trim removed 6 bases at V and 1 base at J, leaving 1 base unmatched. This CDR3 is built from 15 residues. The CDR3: CASRTGGSGANVLTF. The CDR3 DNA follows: TGTGCCAGCAGGACAGGGGGGTCTGGGGCCAACGTCCTGACTTTC.

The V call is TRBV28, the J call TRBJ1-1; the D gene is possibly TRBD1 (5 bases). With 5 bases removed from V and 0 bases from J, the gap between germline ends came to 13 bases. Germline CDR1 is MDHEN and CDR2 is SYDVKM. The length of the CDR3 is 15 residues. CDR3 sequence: CASSPYGGMNTEAFF. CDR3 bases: TGTGCCAGCAGTCCATACGGGGGAATGAACACTGAAGCTTTCTTT.

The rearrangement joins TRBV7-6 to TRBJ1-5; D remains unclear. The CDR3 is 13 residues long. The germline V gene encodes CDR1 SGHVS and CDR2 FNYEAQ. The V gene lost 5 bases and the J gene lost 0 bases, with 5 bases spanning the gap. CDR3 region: CASSPDSNQPQHF. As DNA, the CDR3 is TGTGCCAGCAGCCCGGATAGCAATCAGCCCCAGCATTTT.

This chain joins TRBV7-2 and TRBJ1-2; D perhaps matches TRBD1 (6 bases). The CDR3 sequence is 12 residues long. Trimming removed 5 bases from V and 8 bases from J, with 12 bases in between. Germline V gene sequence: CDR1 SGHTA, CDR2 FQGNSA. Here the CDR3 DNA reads TGTGCCAGCAGCACACGGGGGCAGGGCTACACCTTC. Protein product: CASSTRGQGYTF.

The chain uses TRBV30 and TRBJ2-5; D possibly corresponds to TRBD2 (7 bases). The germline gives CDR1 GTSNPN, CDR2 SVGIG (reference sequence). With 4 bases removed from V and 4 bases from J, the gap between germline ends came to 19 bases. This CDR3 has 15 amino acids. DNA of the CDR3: TGTGCCTGGAATGGTGAGGGGGGGGCCCCAGAGACCCAGTACTTC. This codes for CAWNGEGGAPETQYF. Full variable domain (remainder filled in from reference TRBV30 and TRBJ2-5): SQTIHQWPATLVQPVGSPLSLECTVEGTSNPNLYWYRQAAGRGLQLLFYSVGIGQISSEVPQNLSASRPQDRQFILSSKKLLLSDSGFYLCAWNGEGGAPETQYFGPGTRLLVL.

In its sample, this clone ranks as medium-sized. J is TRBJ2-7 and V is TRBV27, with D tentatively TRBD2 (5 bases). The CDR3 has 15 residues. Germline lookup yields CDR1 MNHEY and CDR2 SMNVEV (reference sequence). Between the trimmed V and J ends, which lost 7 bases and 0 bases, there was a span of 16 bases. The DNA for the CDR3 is TGTGCCAGCACCCTCCTAAGCGGTAGCTCCTACGAGCAGTACTTC. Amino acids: CASTLLSGSSYEQYF.

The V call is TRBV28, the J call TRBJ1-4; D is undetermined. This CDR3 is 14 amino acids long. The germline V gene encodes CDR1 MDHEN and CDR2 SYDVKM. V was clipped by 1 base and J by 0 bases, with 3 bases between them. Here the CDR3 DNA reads TGTGCCAGCAGTTTATTCCCAACTAATGAAAAACTGTTTTTT. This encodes CASSLFPTNEKLFF.

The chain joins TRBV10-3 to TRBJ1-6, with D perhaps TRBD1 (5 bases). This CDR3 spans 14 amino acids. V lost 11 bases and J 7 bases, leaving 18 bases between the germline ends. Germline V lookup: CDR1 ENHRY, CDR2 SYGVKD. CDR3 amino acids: CAALSGRGNSPLHF. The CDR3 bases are TGTGCCGCCCTTTCGGGACGGGGAAATTCACCCCTCCACTTT.

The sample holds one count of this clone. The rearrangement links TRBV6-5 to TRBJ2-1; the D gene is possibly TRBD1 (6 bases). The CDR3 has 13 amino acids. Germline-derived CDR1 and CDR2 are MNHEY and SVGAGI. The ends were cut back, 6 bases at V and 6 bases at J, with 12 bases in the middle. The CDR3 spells CASRQGRANEQFF. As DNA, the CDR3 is TGTGCCAGCAGACAGGGTAGAGCCAATGAGCAGTTCTTC.

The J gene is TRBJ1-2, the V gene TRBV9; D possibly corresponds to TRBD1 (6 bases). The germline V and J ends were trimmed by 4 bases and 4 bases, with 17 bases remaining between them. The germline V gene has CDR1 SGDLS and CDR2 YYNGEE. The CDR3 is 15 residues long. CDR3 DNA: TGTGCCAGCAGCTGGTCCCGGACAGCACCCTATGGCTACACCTTC. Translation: CASSWSRTAPYGYTF.

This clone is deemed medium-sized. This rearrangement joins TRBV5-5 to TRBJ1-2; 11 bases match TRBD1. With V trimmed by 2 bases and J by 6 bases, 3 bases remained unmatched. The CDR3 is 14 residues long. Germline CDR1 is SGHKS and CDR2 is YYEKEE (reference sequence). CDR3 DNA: TGTGCCAGCAGCTTCGGGACAGGGGGAAATGGCTACACCTTC. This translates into CASSFGTGGNGYTF.